This entry concerns a single TCR beta chain. Its binding antigen is unknown. The sample holds no much larger clone one base away, and base qualities are not on file. Donors formed part of the validation cohort, which comprised 120 subjects and was distinct from the first cohort of 670 or so subjects. The protocol used for the library was the immunoSEQ multiplex PCR assay. Turning to the authors' computational methods: A statistical classification framework was developed to diagnose cytomegalovirus status using the catalog of TCR beta chain sequences. TCRdb took this table from immuneACCESS and kept in-frame rearrangements with V and J called. Such tables lack part of the clones; where checked against another copy, unresolved V genes explain under half of the gap, and the rest is unexplained. V and J calls and clone size are as listed in that table; D and trimming were resolved from the DNA. The sample contains some 140,000 clones, just over 85% of them found a single time. Jointly, the top ten make up about 1.9% of the sample.

The sample is drawn from a study of cytomegalovirus exposure and HLA in healthy donors (dated by TCRdb to about 2017). About the study as a whole: The 666 repertoires of the first cohort and the 120 validation repertoires were produced on the same platform, according to a later analysis. High-throughput TCR immunosequencing, statistical association of individual TCRs with disease status, and machine learning were combined to predict cytomegalovirus infection status. The study was designed to test whether signatures of past pathogen exposure could be identified by cataloging public T cell receptors. Besides the first cohort of 666 subjects, a separate validation cohort made up of 120 different subjects was used. What the authors observed across the whole study: In the study, approximately 160 TCR beta chains were listed as associated with cytomegalovirus. It was suggested by the authors that the approach could potentially be generalized to other disease states and immunological phenotypes. A later analysis lacked HLA typing for the validation cohort, so it scored co-occurrence in that cohort across all 130 or so repertoires. Most TCR sequences were seen in very few donors, while some public TCRs were found in many individuals. Cytomegalovirus status was reported to be diagnosed by the classifier with high specificity and sensitivity in both the original and validation cohorts. Three of the identified cytomegalovirus-associated TCR beta chains were confirmed in vitro to be specific for cytomegalovirus antigens. A later analysis found that TCRs clustered in the first cohort also tended to co-occur in the 95 to 150 validation repertoires, with 94% of cluster scores above 0.

CDR1 and CDR2 (MDHEN, SYDVKM) derive from the germline V gene. The cysteine opens and the phenylalanine closes a CDR3 of 12 amino acids. The DNA shown is the 36-base CDR3, in frame from base 1. Deletion took 0 bases off V and 6 bases off J, with a span of 5 bases between the germline ends. The sample was PBMCs. The clonotype originates from a human donor in good health. The V and J segments used are TRBV28 and TRBJ1-2, with the D segment identity uncertain. The CDR3 region has the sequence CASSLWRDGYTF. The nucleotides read TGTGCCAGCAGTTTATGGAGGGATGGCTACACCTTC.